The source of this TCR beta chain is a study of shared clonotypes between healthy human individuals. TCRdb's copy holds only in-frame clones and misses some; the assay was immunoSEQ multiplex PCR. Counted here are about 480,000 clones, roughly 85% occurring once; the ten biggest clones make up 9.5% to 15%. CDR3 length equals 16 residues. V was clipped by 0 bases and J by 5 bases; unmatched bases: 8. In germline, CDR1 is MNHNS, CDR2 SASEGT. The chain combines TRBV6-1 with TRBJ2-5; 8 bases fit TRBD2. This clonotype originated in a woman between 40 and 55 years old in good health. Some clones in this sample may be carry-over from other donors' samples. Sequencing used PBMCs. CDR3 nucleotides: TGTGCCAGCAGTGAAGCCTCAGCGGGAGTGGGGGAGACCCAGTACTTC. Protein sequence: CASSEASAGVGETQYF.